The 27 T cell receptor beta chains reported below all come from one sample, sequenced in a study of T cell responses to AZD1222 COVID-19 vaccine. TCRdb's table, derived via immunoSEQ multiplex PCR, lists solely in-frame clones and lacks some. The sample has just over 150,000 clones; 88% are singletons. The specimen comprised peripheral blood, sampled after recovery from COVID-19. These receptors came from an adult who had recovered from COVID-19.

The chain links TRBV6-2 or TRBV6-3 to TRBJ2-3; 8 nucleotides align to TRBD2. The germline CDR1 and CDR2 sequences are MNHEY and SVGEGT. This CDR3 has 15 amino acids. The ends lost 2 bases at V and 4 bases at J; junction bases unmatched: 5. This CDR3 reads CASSYPIGGADTQYF. Here the CDR3 DNA reads TGTGCCAGCAGTTACCCGATCGGGGGGGCAGATACGCAGTATTTT.

The count of this clone is one. The rearrangement links TRBV7-6 to TRBJ2-5; unclear D gene. The CDR3 covers 14 residues. V lost 3 bases and J lost 3, with 11 bases in between. CDR1 is SGHVS, CDR2 FNYEAQ, per germline. The CDR3 protein is CASSFLPGKETQYF. The CDR3 coding sequence is TGTGCCAGCAGCTTCCTACCTGGTAAAGAGACCCAGTACTTC.

CDR3 protein: CASSLVGPSSGNTIYF. CDR3 DNA: TGTGCCAGCAGCTTAGTAGGGCCGAGCTCTGGAAACACCATATATTTT. The chain combines TRBV7-2 with TRBJ1-3; D is uncertain. Germline loops: CDR1 SGHTA, CDR2 FQGNSA. The V and J ends lost 1 base and 0 bases respectively, with 10 bases between them. This CDR3 is 16 amino acids long.

CDR3 nucleotides: TGTGCCAGCAGCTCCCCGGGGGGGCAGAGTGGCTACACCTTC. This gives the protein CASSSPGGQSGYTF. This chain links TRBV9 with TRBJ1-2; TRBD1 might be the D (6 bases). From germline, CDR1 is SGDLS and CDR2 YYNGEE. V was shortened by 4 bases and J by 7 bases, with 17 bases between the two germline ends. The CDR3 has 14 amino acids.

CDR3 sequence reads: CASIPDRDRTDTQYF. In DNA form, the CDR3 reads TGTGCCAGCATCCCCGACAGGGACCGCACAGATACGCAGTATTTT. This chain joins TRBV2 and TRBJ2-3; 7 bases are shared with TRBD1. J lost 1 base, V lost 7 bases, and 8 bases had no gene match. Germline CDR1 is SNHLY and CDR2 is FYNNEI. This CDR3 is 15 amino acids long.

The chain employs TRBV5-4 and TRBJ1-5; D unresolved. V was shortened by 4 bases and J by 4 bases, with 9 bases between the two germline ends. CDR3 length: 13 residues. In germline, CDR1 is SGHNT, CDR2 YYREEE (reference sequence). CDR3 DNA sequence: TGTGCCAGCAGCCTGGTACCTAATCAGCCCCAGCATTTT. Protein sequence: CASSLVPNQPQHF.

The chain is built from TRBV19 and TRBJ2-1; tentative D call: TRBD1 (6 bases). CDR1 is LNHDA and CDR2 is SQIVND in the germline V gene (reference sequence). The CDR3 contains 13 residues. With 4 bases removed from V and 6 bases from J, the gap between germline ends came to 10 bases. CDR3 coding DNA: TGTGCCAGTAGTACTAGACAGGTCAATGAGCAGTTCTTC. Protein: CASSTRQVNEQFF.

The chain has TRBV10-3 and TRBJ2-2; 9 bases are shared with TRBD1. The CDR3 sequence is 16 residues long. Per germline, CDR1 ENHRY and CDR2 SYGVKD. Losses at the gene ends were 3 bases for V and 5 bases for J; bases not matched to a gene: 7. The CDR3 DNA is TGTGCCATCAGTGAACGGGACAGGGTTGGGACCGGGGAGCTGTTTTTT. Translating gives CAISERDRVGTGELFF.

The V call is TRBV28, the J call TRBJ2-3, with unresolved D. Trimming removed 4 bases at V and 0 bases at J, with 17 bases between. The CDR3 has 17 amino acids. CDR1 is MDHEN and CDR2 is SYDVKM in the germline V gene. The DNA for the CDR3 is TGTGCCAGCAGTTCCTACCTCATCGCCCCTAGCACAGATACGCAGTATTTT. Amino acid sequence: CASSSYLIAPSTDTQYF.

This clone was seen only once. This sequence joins TRBV4-2 and TRBJ1-5; D remains ambiguous. CDR3 length: 16 amino acids. V gave up 0 bases and J gave up 2 bases, with 11 bases separating them. The germline V gene encodes CDR1 LGHNA and CDR2 YNFKEQ. The CDR3 sequence is CASSQEHRSGNQPQHF. The CDR3 coding sequence is TGTGCCAGCAGCCAAGAGCACAGATCGGGCAATCAGCCCCAGCATTTT.

CDR3 coding DNA: TGTGCCAGCAGCTTATTGAGAGGGTCTAACTATGGCTACACCTTC. Its translation: CASSLLRGSNYGYTF. The genes are TRBV7-9 and TRBJ1-2; no definite D call. V lost 2 bases to trimming and J lost 0 bases, with 10 bases between them. From germline, CDR1 is SEHNR and CDR2 FQNEAQ (reference sequence). This CDR3 contains 15 residues.

V and J are TRBV6-5 and TRBJ2-7; the D is unclear. CDR1 is MNHEY and CDR2 is SVGAGI in the germline V gene. This CDR3 has 12 amino acids. Trimming removed 5 bases from V and 6 bases from J, with 11 bases in between. CDR3 DNA: TGTGCCAGCAGTCCCCAGGTTTCCGAGCAGTACTTC. It specifies CASSPQVSEQYF.

The chain is built from TRBV5-1 and TRBJ1-4, with 9 bases identical to TRBD1. This CDR3 has 16 amino acids. V lost 0 bases, J lost 4 bases, and 4 bases stayed unmatched. CDR1 and CDR2 (germline): SGHRS, YFSETQ. The chain's CDR3 is CASSLDGQGFNEKLFF. Written as DNA, the CDR3 is TGCGCCAGCAGCTTGGATGGACAGGGGTTTAATGAAAAACTGTTTTTT.

The CDR3 DNA sequence: TGCGCCAGCAGCCAAGTTGAGGGATTCGGCTACACCTTC. This encodes CASSQVEGFGYTF. The chain uses TRBV4-1 and TRBJ1-2; no clear D gene. Trimming took off 1 base at V and 8 bases at J, with 11 bases between the two ends. The CDR3 has 13 residues. Looked up from germline, CDR1 is MGHRA and CDR2 is YSYEKL.

This chain uses TRBV11-2 with TRBJ2-7; D uncertain. V lost 5 bases and J lost 5, with 13 bases in between. Germline loops: CDR1 SGHAT, CDR2 FQNNGV. This CDR3 contains 13 residues. CDR3 coding DNA: TGTGCCAGCAGCCCACTTAAGGGCCACGAGCAGTACTTC. This sequence encodes CASSPLKGHEQYF. The full variable domain, completed using reference TRBV11-2 and TRBJ2-7, is EAGVAQSPRYKIIEKRQSVAFWCNPISGHATLYWYQQILGQGPKLLIQFQNNGVVDDSQLPKDRFSAERLKGVDSTLKIQPAKLEDSAVYLCASSPLKGHEQYFGPGTRLTVT.

CDR3: CASRPQTSTDTQYF. The CDR3, as DNA: TGCGCCAGCCGACCGCAGACTAGCACAGATACGCAGTATTTT. The chain couples TRBV5-1 to TRBJ2-3; D is ambiguous. Germline V gives CDR1 SGHRS, CDR2 YFSETQ. The CDR3 extends over 14 amino acids. V lost 7 bases, J lost 0 bases, and 12 bases lay in between.

The chain combines TRBV6-4 with TRBJ1-1; 8 bases are a match to TRBD1. V trimming: 6 bases; J trimming: 1 base; junction bases outside the gene matches: 4. Germline CDR1 MRHNA, CDR2 SNTAGT. This CDR3 comprises 14 residues. The CDR3 DNA reads TGTGCCAGCAGGGAGACAGGGGAGAACACTGAAGCTTTCTTT. Protein sequence: CASRETGENTEAFF.

V gene TRBV3-1 (or the pseudogene TRBV3-2) combines with J gene TRBJ2-7, with 7 nucleotides matching TRBD2. Trimming removed 4 bases from V and 1 base from J; junction bases left unmatched: 7. Germline CDR1 and CDR2: LGHDT and YNNKEL (reference sequence). CDR3 length: 15 amino acids. CDR3 amino acids: CASSPWRERSYEQYF. The CDR3 nucleotides are TGTGCCAGCAGCCCTTGGCGGGAGCGATCCTACGAGCAGTACTTC.

The V gene is TRBV14, the J gene TRBJ2-7; D possibly uses TRBD1 or TRBD2 (5 bases each). The CDR3 extends over 15 amino acids. CDR1 SGHDN and CDR2 FVKESK come from the germline V gene. With 4 bases removed from V and 3 bases from J, the gap between germline ends came to 16 bases. The CDR3 sequence is CASSPIGTRSYEQYF. For the CDR3, the DNA is TGTGCCAGCAGCCCGATCGGGACCCGGAGCTACGAGCAGTACTTC.

The chain combines TRBV7-9 with TRBJ1-3; maybe TRBD1 (5 bases). Germline V CDR1 and CDR2: SEHNR, FQNEAQ (reference sequence). The V and J ends lost 5 bases and 1 base respectively, with 12 bases between them. The CDR3 has 15 amino acids. CDR3 region: CASSQLGGSGNTIYF. The CDR3 region has the DNA TGTGCCAGCAGCCAGCTGGGGGGGTCTGGAAACACCATATATTTT.

V is TRBV4-3 and J is TRBJ2-5; D is perhaps TRBD1 (6 bases). Germline V gene data show CDR1 as LGHNA and CDR2 as YSLEER. V was cut by 3 bases and J by 5 bases, with 19 bases left in between. The CDR3 runs 16 residues. The CDR3 sequence: CASSHGDRRYTETQYF. The CDR3 coding sequence is TGCGCCAGCAGCCATGGTGACAGGCGGTATACGGAGACCCAGTACTTC.

The CDR3 protein is CASSVGLNYEQYF. DNA for the CDR3: TGTGCCAGCAGTGTGGGATTGAACTACGAGCAGTACTTC. The chain recombines TRBV2 with TRBJ2-7; D gene unclear. V lost 4 bases and J lost 3, with 10 bases in between. Per the germline V gene, CDR1 is SNHLY and CDR2 is FYNNEI. This CDR3 spans 13 amino acids.

This clone is a singleton in its sample. The chain couples TRBV2 to TRBJ1-1, with a weak D call TRBD1 (5 bases). The germline V gene has CDR1 SNHLY and CDR2 FYNNEI. The V and J ends lost 5 bases and 3 bases respectively, with 19 bases between them. CDR3 size: 16 residues. This CDR3 reads CASSTPGRASDTEAFF. CDR3 bases: TGTGCCAGCAGTACACCGGGACGGGCGAGCGACACTGAAGCTTTCTTT.

The J gene is TRBJ2-3, the V gene TRBV5-1; the match to TRBD2 covers 7 bases. CDR1 and CDR2 from the germline V gene are SGHRS and YFSETQ. The ends lost 2 bases at V and 4 bases at J; junction bases unmatched: 7. The CDR3 sequence is 15 residues long. The CDR3 DNA reads as TGCGCCAGCAGCTTACCGGCGGGAGAGGCAGATACGCAGTATTTT. Protein product: CASSLPAGEADTQYF.

The chain employs TRBV28 and TRBJ2-2; the D is unclear. V lost 7 bases, J lost 1 base, and 16 bases lay in between. CDR3 length: 16 amino acids. Germline V gene lookup returns CDR1 MDHEN and CDR2 SYDVKM. CDR3 sequence: CASIRGTAVNTGELFF. Written as DNA, the CDR3 is TGTGCCAGCATTAGAGGAACGGCCGTGAACACCGGGGAGCTGTTTTTT.

The chain combines TRBV7-9 with TRBJ2-7; D may be TRBD1 (6 bases). The V end was cut by 5 bases, the J end by 1 base, with 12 bases between. Germline CDR1 and CDR2: SEHNR and FQNEAQ (reference sequence). CDR3 size: 14 residues. CDR3 nucleotides: TGTGCCAGCAGCAGGGGGACACCTTCCTACGAGCAGTACTTC. Residues: CASSRGTPSYEQYF.

V is TRBV24-1 and J is TRBJ2-1; the match to TRBD2 covers 10 bases. Germline V gives CDR1 KGHDR, CDR2 SFDVKD. V dropped 0 bases and J dropped 7; count of bases not matched to a gene: 5. This CDR3 region has 16 residues. The CDR3 loop reads CATSDLGTSAINEQFF. CDR3 DNA sequence: TGTGCCACCAGTGATTTGGGGACTAGCGCAATAAATGAGCAGTTCTTC.